This TCR beta chain derives from a study of blood T cells in healthy people across ages. CDR1 and CDR2 from the germline V gene are MNHNS and SASEGT. The CDR3 has 15 residues. V lost 1 base to trimming and J lost 4 bases; unmatched junction nucleotides: 3. The second PCR ran about 6 to 11 cycles with a sample-barcoded 5' primer and J-beta primers. The study obtained at least 3 million CDR3-containing paired-end reads from every sample. TCRdb independently ran MiXCR on the 5' RACE reads; one entry per CDR3 protein. The table lists fewer than 2,000,000 distinct CDR3 sequences, roughly a third of them singletons, with 11% in the top ten.

This chain links TRBV6-1 with TRBJ2-5; the match to TRBD2 covers 10 bases. The source material was blood. This clonotype was obtained from a woman in her 30s in good health. The CDR3 protein is CASSEVLAGGETQYF. The CDR3 DNA follows: TGTGCCAGCAGTGAAGTATTAGCGGGGGGAGAGACCCAGTACTTC.